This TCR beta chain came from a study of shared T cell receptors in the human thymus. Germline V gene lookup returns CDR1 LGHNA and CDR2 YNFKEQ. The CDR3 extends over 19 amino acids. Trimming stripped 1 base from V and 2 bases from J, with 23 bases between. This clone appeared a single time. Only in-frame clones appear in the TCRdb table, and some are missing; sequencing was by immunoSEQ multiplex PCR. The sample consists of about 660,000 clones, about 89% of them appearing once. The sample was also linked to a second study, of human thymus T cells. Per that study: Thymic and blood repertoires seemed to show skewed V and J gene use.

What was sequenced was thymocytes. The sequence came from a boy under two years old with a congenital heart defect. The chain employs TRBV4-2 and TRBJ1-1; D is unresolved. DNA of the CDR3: TGTGCCAGCAGCCAAGGACTATCGAACTTTAGACCGAGAAACACTGAAGCTTTCTTT. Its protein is CASSQGLSNFRPRNTEAFF.